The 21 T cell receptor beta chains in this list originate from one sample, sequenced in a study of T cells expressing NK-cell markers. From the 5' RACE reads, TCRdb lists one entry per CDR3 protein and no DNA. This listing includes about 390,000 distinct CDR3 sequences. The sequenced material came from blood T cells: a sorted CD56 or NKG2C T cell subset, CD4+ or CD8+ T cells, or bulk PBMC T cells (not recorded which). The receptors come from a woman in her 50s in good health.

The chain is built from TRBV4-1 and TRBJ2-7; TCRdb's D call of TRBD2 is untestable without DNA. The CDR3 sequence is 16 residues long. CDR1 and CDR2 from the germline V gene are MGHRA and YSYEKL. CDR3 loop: CASSQGGLATTNEQYF.

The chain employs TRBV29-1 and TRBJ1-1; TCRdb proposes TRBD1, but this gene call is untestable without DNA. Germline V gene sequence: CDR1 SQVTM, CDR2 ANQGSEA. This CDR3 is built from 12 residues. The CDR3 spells CSAGGQGTEAFF.

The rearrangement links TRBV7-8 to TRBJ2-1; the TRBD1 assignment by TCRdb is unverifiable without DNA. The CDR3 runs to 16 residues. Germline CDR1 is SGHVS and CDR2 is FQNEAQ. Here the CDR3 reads CASSSYGGVLPNEQFF. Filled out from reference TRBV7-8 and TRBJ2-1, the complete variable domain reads GAGVSQSPRYKVAKRGQDVALRCDPISGHVSLFWYQQALGQGPEFLTYFQNEAQLDKSGLPSDRFFAERPEGSVSTLKIQRTQQEDSAVYLCASSSYGGVLPNEQFFGPGTRLTVL.

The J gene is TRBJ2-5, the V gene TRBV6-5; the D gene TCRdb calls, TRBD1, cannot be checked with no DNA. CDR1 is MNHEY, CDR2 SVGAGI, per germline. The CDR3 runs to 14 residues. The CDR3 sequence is CASSFGGPKETQYF.

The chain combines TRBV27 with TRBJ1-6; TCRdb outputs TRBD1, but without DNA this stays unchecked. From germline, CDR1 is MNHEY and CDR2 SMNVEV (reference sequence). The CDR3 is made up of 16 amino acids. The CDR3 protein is CASSSSGTNSVSPLHF.

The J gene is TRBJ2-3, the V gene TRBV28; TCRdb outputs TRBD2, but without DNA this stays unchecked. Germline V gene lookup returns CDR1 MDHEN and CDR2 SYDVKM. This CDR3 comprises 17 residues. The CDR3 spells CASSTGTSGLPRGTQYF.

The CDR3 protein is CAISAENTEAFF. The chain is built from TRBV10-3 and TRBJ1-1. CDR3 length: 12 amino acids. Germline CDR1 ENHRY, CDR2 SYGVKD.

This CDR3 reads CASSQTGTGGFDGYTF. The chain recombines TRBV5-1 with TRBJ1-2; TCRdb's D gene call, TRBD1, goes unchecked for lack of DNA. The CDR3 spans 16 residues. CDR1 SGHRS and CDR2 YFSETQ come from the germline V gene. The full variable domain, with the rest looked up from reference TRBV5-1 and TRBJ1-2, is KAGVTQTPRYLIKTRGQQVTLSCSPISGHRSVSWYQQTPGQGLQFLFEYFSETQRNKGNFPGRFSGRQFSNSRSEMNVSTLELGDSALYLCASSQTGTGGFDGYTFGSGTRLTVV.

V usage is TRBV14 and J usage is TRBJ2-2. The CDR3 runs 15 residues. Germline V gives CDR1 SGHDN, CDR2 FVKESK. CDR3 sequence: CASSQEAGMAGELFF.

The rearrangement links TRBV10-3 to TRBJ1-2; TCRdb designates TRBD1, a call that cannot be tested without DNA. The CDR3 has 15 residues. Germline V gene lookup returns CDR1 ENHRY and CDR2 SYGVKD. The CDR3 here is CAISESGGTIYGYTF.

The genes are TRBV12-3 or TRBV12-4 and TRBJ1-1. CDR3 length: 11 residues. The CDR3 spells CASSWAQEAFF.

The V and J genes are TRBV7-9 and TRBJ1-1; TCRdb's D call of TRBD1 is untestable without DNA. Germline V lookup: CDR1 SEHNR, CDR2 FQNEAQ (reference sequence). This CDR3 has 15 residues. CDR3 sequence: CASSLQLQGDTEAFF.

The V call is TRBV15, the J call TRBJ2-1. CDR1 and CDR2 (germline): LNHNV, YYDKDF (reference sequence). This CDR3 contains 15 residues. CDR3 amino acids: CATSRDNGDMSEQFF.

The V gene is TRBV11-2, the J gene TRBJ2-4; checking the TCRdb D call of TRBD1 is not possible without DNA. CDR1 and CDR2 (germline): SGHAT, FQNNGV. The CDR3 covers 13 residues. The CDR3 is CASSTLDRGIQYF.

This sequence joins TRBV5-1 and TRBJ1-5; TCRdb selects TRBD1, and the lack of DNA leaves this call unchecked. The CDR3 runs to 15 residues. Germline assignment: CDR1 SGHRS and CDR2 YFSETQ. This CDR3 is CASSSNGTVNQPQHF.

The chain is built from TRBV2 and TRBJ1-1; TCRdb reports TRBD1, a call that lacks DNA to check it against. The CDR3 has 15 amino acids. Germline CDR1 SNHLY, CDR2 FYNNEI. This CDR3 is CASLRDSGANTEAFF. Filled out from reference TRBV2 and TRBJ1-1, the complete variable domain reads EPEVTQTPSHQVTQMGQEVILRCVPISNHLYFYWYRQILGQKVEFLVSFYNNEISEKSEIFDDQFSVERPDGSNFTLKIRSTKLEDSAMYFCASLRDSGANTEAFFGQGTRLTVV.

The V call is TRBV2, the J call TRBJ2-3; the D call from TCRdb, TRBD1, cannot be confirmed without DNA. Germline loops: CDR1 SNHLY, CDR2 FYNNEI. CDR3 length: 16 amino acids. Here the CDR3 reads CASKNGQGEASDTQYF.

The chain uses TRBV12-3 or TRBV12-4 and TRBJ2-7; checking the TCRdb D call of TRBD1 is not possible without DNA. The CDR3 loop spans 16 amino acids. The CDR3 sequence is CASSRRPTGIPYEQYF.

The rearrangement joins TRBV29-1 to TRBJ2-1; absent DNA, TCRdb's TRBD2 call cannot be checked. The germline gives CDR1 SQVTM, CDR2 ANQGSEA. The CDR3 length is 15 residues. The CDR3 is CSVARRGGGSDEQFF.

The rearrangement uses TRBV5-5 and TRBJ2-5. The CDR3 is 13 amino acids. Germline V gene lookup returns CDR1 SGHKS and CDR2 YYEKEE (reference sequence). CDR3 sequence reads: CASSLVRQETQYF.

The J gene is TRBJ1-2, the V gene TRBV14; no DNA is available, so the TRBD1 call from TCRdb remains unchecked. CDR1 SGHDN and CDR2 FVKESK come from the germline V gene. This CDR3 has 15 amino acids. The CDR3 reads CASSQEWGQVYGYTF.